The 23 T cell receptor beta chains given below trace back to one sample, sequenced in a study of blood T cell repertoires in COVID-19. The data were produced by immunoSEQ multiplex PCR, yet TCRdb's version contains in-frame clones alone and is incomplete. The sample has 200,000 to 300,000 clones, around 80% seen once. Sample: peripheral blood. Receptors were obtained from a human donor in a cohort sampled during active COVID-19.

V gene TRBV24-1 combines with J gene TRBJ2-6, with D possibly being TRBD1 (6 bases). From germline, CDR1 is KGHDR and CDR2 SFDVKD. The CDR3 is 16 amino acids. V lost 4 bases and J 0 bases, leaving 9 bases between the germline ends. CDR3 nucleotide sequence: TGTGCCACCAGTGACGAGACAGGCTCTGGGGCCAACGTCCTGACTTTC. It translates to CATSDETGSGANVLTF.

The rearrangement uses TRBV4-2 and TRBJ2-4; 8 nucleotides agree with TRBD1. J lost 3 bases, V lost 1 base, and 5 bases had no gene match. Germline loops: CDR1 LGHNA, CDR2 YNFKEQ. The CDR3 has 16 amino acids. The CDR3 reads CASSQVAGGDKNIQYF. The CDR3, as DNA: TGTGCCAGCAGCCAAGTCGCAGGGGGCGACAAAAACATTCAGTACTTC.

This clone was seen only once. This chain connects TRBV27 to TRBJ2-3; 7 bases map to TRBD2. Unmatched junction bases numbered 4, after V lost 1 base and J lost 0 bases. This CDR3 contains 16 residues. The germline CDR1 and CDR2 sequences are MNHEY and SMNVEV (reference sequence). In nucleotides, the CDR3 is TGTGCCAGCAGTTTATATGGGGGGGGGAGCACAGATACGCAGTATTTT. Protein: CASSLYGGGSTDTQYF.

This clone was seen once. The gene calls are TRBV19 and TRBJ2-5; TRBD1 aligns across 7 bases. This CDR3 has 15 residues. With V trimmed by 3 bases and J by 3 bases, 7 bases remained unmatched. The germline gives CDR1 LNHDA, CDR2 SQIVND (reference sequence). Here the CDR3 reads CASSIDRAGKETQYF. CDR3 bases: TGTGCCAGTAGTATCGACAGGGCAGGGAAAGAGACCCAGTACTTC.

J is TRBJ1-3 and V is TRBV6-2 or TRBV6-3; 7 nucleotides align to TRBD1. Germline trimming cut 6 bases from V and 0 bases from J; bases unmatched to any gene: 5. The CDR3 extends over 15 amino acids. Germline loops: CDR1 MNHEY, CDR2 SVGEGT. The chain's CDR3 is CASSRGQDSGNTIYF. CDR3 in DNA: TGTGCCAGCAGCCGTGGACAGGACTCTGGAAACACCATATATTTT.

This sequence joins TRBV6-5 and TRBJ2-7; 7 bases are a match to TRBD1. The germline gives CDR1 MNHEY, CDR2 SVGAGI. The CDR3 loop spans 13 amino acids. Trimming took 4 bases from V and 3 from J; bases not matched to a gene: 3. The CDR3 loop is CASSSRDSYEQYF. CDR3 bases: TGTGCCAGCAGTTCCCGGGACAGCTACGAGCAGTACTTC.

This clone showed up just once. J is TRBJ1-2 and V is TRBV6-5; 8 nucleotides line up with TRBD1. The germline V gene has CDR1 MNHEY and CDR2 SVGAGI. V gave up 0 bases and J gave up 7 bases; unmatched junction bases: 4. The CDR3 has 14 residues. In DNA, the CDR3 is TGTGCCAGCAGTTACTCGATCGGACAGGGTGGCTACACCTTC. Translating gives CASSYSIGQGGYTF.

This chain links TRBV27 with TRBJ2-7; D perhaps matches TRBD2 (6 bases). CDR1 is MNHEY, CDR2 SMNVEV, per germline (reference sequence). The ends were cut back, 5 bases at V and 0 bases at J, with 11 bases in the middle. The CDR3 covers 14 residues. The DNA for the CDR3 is TGTGCCAGCAGTCCCCCCGGGGGCTCCTACGAGCAGTACTTC. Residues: CASSPPGGSYEQYF.

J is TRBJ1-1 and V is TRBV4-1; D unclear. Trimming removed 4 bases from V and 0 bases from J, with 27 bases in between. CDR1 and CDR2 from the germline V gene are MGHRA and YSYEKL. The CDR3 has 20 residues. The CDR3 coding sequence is TGCGCCAGCAGCCCCGGGATACCCCTCTTTAGAGGGAAGATGAACACTGAAGCTTTCTTT. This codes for CASSPGIPLFRGKMNTEAFF.

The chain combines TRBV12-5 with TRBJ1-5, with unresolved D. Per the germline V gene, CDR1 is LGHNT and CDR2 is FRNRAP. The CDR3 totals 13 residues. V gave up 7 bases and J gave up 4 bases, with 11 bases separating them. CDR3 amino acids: CASDLDGNQPQHF. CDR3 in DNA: TGTGCTAGTGACCTTGACGGGAATCAGCCCCAGCATTTT.

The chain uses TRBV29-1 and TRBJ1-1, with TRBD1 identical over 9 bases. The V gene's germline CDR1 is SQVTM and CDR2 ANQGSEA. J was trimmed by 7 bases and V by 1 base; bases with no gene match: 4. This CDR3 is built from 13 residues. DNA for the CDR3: TGCAGCGTTGAAGGGGGACAGGGTTTTGAAGCTTTCTTT. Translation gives CSVEGGQGFEAFF. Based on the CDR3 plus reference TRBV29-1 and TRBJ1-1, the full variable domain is SAVISQKPSRDICQRGTSLTIQCQVDSQVTMMFWYRQQPGQSLTLIATANQGSEATYESGFVIDKFPISRPNLTFSTLTVSNMSPEDSSIYLCSVEGGQGFEAFFGQGTRLTVV.

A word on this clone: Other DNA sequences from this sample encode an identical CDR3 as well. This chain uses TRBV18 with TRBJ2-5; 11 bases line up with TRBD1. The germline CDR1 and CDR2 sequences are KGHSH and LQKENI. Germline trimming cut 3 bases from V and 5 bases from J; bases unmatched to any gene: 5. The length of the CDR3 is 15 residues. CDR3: CASSPGQGARETQYF. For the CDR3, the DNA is TGTGCCAGCTCACCCGGACAGGGGGCTAGGGAGACCCAGTACTTC.

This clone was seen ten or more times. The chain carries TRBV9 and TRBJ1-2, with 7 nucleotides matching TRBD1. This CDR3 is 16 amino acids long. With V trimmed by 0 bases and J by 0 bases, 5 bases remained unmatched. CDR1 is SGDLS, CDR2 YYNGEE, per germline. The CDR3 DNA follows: TGTGCCAGCAGCGTAGGGGTCAGGGGGTCTAACTATGGCTACACCTTC. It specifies CASSVGVRGSNYGYTF.

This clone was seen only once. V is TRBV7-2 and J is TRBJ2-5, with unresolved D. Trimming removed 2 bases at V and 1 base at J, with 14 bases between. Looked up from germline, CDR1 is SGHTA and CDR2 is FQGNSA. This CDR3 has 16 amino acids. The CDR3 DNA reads TGTGCCAGCAGCTTAAATAACCTAGGAGCCCAAGAGACCCAGTACTTC. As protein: CASSLNNLGAQETQYF.

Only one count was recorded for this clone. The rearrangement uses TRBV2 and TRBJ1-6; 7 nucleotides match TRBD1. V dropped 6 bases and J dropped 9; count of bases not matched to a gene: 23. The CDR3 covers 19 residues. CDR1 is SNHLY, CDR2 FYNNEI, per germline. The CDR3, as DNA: TGTGCCAGCAGCGGAGCGTGGGGAGACAGGGAGTCTCTCGCTTCACCCCTCCACTTT. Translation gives CASSGAWGDRESLASPLHF.

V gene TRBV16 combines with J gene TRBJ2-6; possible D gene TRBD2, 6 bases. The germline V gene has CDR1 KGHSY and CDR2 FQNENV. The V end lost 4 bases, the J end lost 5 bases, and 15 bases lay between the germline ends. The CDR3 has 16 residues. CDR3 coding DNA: TGTGCCAGCAGCCGAAAAGAAGGGGACTGGGCCAACGTCCTGACTTTC. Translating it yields CASSRKEGDWANVLTF.

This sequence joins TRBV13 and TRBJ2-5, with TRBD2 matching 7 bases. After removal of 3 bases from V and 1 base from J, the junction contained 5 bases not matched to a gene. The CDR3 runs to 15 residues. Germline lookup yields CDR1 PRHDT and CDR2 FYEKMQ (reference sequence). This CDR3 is CASSFGTTLQETQYF. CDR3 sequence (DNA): TGTGCCAGCAGCTTCGGGACTACCCTCCAAGAGACCCAGTACTTC.

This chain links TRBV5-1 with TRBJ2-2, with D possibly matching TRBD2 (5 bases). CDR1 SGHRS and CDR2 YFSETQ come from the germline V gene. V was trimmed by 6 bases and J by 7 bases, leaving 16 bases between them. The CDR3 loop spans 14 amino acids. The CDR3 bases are TGCGCCAGCACCCCGCGCGAGCGGCACGGGGAGCTGTTTTTT. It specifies CASTPRERHGELFF.

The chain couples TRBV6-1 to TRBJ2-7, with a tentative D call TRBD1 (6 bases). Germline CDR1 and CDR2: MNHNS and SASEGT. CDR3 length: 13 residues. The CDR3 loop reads CATNRDTKYEQYF. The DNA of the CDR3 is TGTGCTACCAATCGGGACACTAAATACGAGCAGTACTTC.

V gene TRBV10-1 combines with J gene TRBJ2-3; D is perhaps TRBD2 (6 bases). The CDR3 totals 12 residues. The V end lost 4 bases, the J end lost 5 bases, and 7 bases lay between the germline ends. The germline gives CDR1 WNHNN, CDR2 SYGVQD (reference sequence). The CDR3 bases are TGCGCCAGCAGTGTCGGGGGAGATACGCAGTATTTT. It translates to CASSVGGDTQYF.

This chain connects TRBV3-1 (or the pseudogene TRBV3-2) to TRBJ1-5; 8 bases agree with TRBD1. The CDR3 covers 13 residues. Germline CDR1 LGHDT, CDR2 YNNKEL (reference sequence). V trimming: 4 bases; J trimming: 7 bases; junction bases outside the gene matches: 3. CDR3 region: CASSPTGDQPQHF. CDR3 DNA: TGTGCCAGCAGCCCGACAGGGGACCAGCCCCAGCATTTT.

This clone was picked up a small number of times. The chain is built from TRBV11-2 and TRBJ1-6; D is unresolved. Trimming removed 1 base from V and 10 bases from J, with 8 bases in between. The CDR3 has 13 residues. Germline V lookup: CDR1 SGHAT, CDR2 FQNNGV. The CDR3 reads CASSLVVGSPLHF. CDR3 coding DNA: TGTGCCAGCAGCTTAGTGGTGGGCTCACCCCTCCACTTT.

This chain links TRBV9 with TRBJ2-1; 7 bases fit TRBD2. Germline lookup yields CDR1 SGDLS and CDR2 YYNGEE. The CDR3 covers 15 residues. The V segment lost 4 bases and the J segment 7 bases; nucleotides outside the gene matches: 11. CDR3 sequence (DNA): TGTGCCAGCAGCCTTGAGCCGAGGGGAGGGAATGAGCAGTTCTTC. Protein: CASSLEPRGGNEQFF.